This T cell receptor (beta chain) stems from a study of a mutant IDH1 vaccine in newly diagnosed glioma. About the study: Earlier treatment was radiotherapy, temozolomide, or both, with most getting both. Visits designated V12 and V13 were conducted at weeks 35 and 47, respectively. Findings and caveats of the study: Changes in the top peripheral T cell clonotypes seemingly had no bearing on pseudoprogression.

Regarding this clone: Its antigen is not identified.

Measured with immunoSEQ multiplex PCR; TCRdb has only the in-frame clones, and not every one. The sample lists around 50,000 clones; more than 75% were seen once. Time point described: week 35, safety follow-up. Every vaccination contained 300 ug of the mutant IDH1 20-mer peptide and was paired with topical imiquimod. This clonotype was obtained from a woman aged 40-49 years with glioma. The sample consisted of PBMCs, taken from a glioma patient whose treatment included an IDH1 peptide vaccine.

For the CDR3, the DNA is TGTGCCAGCAGGACCAACGCCGGTGAGACCCAGTACTTC. Its translation: CASRTNAGETQYF. This sequence joins TRBV6-1 and TRBJ2-5; D not certain. Germline CDR1 reads MNHNS; CDR2 reads SASEGT. Trimming cost V 6 bases and J 5 bases, with 13 bases left between them. The CDR3 extends over 13 amino acids.